This T cell receptor (beta chain) was retrieved from a study of blood T cell repertoires in COVID-19 (TCRdb year 2020). Background for the entire study: Collaborator samples came from the United States, Italy and Spain and covered acute and convalescent phases of COVID-19. The material from the prospective study consisted of cDNA or gDNA derived from T cells, B-cell-depleted T cells, or PBMCs. Deeply sampled blood TCRbeta repertoires from subjects exposed to, actively infected with, or recovered from COVID-19 were included in the dataset. The repertoires were released in a freely available public database meant as a resource for research on the immune response to SARS-CoV-2. The samples were drawn from the first 160 participants of the ongoing ImmuneRACE study and from over 950 subjects provided by 6 global collaborators. Sample metadata almost always included a de-identified subject ID, COVID-19 status, age in years and sex. HLA class I and class II types, where available, came from metadata supplied by the sample provider rather than from assay-based typing. The investigation overall reported the following: Clinical and demographic metadata were provided uncurated, with the amount varying by source and participant.

TCRbeta CDR3 regions were amplified from genomic DNA by means of the immunoSEQ Assay, a bias-controlled multiplex PCR. The authors' pipeline ran thus. The number of nucleated cells in each sample was estimated by amplification of reference gene primers within the assay. To quantify the absolute abundance of each unique TCRbeta CDR3 rearrangement, sequence reads were collapsed and filtered. For each sample, productive Simpson clonality was calculated as the square root of Simpson's diversity index across productive rearrangements. TCRdb provides this immuneACCESS table in a form limited to in-frame rearrangements. Some clones are lacking; in checked studies, under half of them reflect an unresolved V gene, and why the rest are absent is not known. The D gene and trimming were derived from the DNA, and the V and J assignments and clone size from that table. This sample holds about 200,000 clones; around 80% were observed only once. Jointly, the top ten make up around 7.8% of the sample.

In Seattle, one collaborating source enrolled patients while the infection was active and tracked those patients longitudinally over the course of disease. Whole blood was collected in K2EDTA tubes by collaborating institutions according to the institutions' own protocols. For TCRbeta analysis, collaborators shipped samples in one of three forms: frozen whole blood, isolated PBMCs, or DNA extracted from either of those sample types. Relative to germline, V is missing 4 bases and J is missing 4 bases, with 9 bases of the junction outside any gene match. Including cysteine and phenylalanine, the CDR3 has 16 amino acids. The DNA shown is the 48-base CDR3, in frame from base 1. As encoded in the germline V gene, CDR1 is SGDLS while CDR2 is YYNGEE. This clone was detected only once. Its specific antigen is unknown. Base quality data are lacking; no much larger clone is found one base away.

The sample comprised peripheral blood. This sequence uses TRBV9 and TRBJ2-2; 8 bases in the junction line up with TRBD1. This receptor was identified in a woman at least 80 years old with COVID-19, enrolled during active disease. CDR3 loop: CASSPRTGWSTGELFF. The sequenced DNA: TGTGCCAGCAGCCCCCGGACAGGGTGGAGCACCGGGGAGCTGTTTTTT.